This entry lists 20 T cell receptor beta chains sequenced from one sample in a study of T cell responses to AZD1222 COVID-19 vaccine. Generated by immunoSEQ multiplex PCR, the TCRdb table keeps only in-frame clones and is missing some. The data contain roughly 110,000 clones, 90% to 95% of them seen just once; the ten biggest clones take up about 6.8%. The material sequenced was peripheral blood, taken 28 days after the second AZD1222 dose. Every receptor here comes from an adult who received the AZD1222 COVID-19 vaccine.

Note on this clone: The sample carries other DNA sequences with the same CDR3. The chain combines TRBV5-4 with TRBJ2-7; D remains unclear. From germline, CDR1 is SGHNT and CDR2 YYREEE (reference sequence). The ends were cut back, 0 bases at V and 2 bases at J, with 6 bases in the middle. The CDR3 is made up of 13 amino acids. The DNA of the CDR3 is TGTGCCAGCAGCTTGGGGGGAACCTACGAGCAGTACTTC. Its protein product is CASSLGGTYEQYF.

The V gene is TRBV18, the J gene TRBJ1-1; D not certain. V was clipped by 2 bases and J by 0 bases, with 13 bases between them. Germline-derived CDR1 and CDR2 are KGHSH and LQKENI. This CDR3 comprises 16 residues. The chain's CDR3 is CASSPIRVNLNTEAFF. CDR3 sequence (DNA): TGTGCCAGCTCACCAATTAGGGTCAACTTGAACACTGAAGCTTTCTTT.

This clone showed up just once. This chain connects TRBV30 to TRBJ2-1; 7 positions agree with TRBD1. J lost 7 bases, V lost 1 base, and 10 bases had no gene match. Germline values: CDR1 GTSNPN, CDR2 SVGIG (reference sequence). The CDR3 sequence is 15 residues long. CDR3: CAWSDSDRVRNEQFF. The DNA of the CDR3 is TGTGCCTGGAGTGACAGCGACAGGGTCCGAAATGAGCAGTTCTTC.

This sequence joins TRBV5-4 and TRBJ2-5; 9 nucleotides match TRBD2. Per germline, CDR1 SGHNT and CDR2 YYREEE (reference sequence). After removal of 4 bases from V and 4 bases from J, the junction contained 8 bases not matched to a gene. The CDR3 length is 15 residues. CDR3 DNA: TGTGCCAGCAGCCCTCGCGCGGGGGGGCGAGAGACCCAGTACTTC. Translated, it gives CASSPRAGGRETQYF.

The chain couples TRBV7-2 to TRBJ2-3, with 14 bases fitting TRBD2. Trimming removed 5 bases from V and 4 bases from J; junction bases left unmatched: 8. The germline gives CDR1 SGHTA, CDR2 FQGNSA. CDR3 size: 17 residues. The CDR3 DNA reads as TGTGCCAGCAGCCCAGAGGGACTAGCGGGAGTCGCAGATACGCAGTATTTT. It yields the protein CASSPEGLAGVADTQYF.

The chain joins TRBV19 to TRBJ1-2; the D is unclear. Per germline, CDR1 LNHDA and CDR2 SQIVND (reference sequence). The CDR3 has 12 amino acids. V was clipped by 5 bases and J by 3 bases, with 7 bases between them. The CDR3 nucleotides are TGTGCCAGTAGTGCAAGCGACTATGGCTACACCTTC. Its translation: CASSASDYGYTF.

This sequence joins TRBV6-5 and TRBJ1-5; D not resolved. CDR1 is MNHEY and CDR2 is SVGAGI in the germline V gene. This CDR3 is built from 14 residues. Trimming took off 2 bases at V and 3 bases at J, with 8 bases between the two ends. The CDR3 bases are TGTGCCAGCAGTTACATAGGGTTCAATCAGCCCCAGCATTTT. Its protein product is CASSYIGFNQPQHF.

This chain uses TRBV10-3 with TRBJ2-7; maybe TRBD1 (6 bases). There are 14 residues in the CDR3. The germline CDR1 and CDR2 sequences are ENHRY and SYGVKD. With 7 bases removed from V and 5 bases from J, the gap between germline ends came to 18 bases. CDR3 nucleotides: TGTGCCATCAATTACCGGGACATATCGGACGAGCAGTACTTC. Its protein is CAINYRDISDEQYF.

The V call is TRBV7-8, the J call TRBJ2-7; D is possibly TRBD2 (6 bases). The CDR3 covers 15 residues. Germline CDR1 reads SGHVS; CDR2 reads FQNEAQ. Trimming left V 0 bases short and J 1 base short, with 10 bases between. The CDR3 is CASSLATSGSYEQYF. In DNA form, the CDR3 reads TGTGCCAGCAGCTTAGCGACTAGTGGATCCTACGAGCAGTACTTC. Full variable domain (missing parts from reference TRBV7-8 and TRBJ2-7): GAGVSQSPRYKVAKRGQDVALRCDPISGHVSLFWYQQALGQGPEFLTYFQNEAQLDKSGLPSDRFFAERPEGSVSTLKIQRTQQEDSAVYLCASSLATSGSYEQYFGPGTRLTVT.

The V call is TRBV10-3, the J call TRBJ2-6, with D tentatively TRBD2 (6 bases). Trimming left V 4 bases short and J 1 base short, with 17 bases between. CDR3 size: 18 residues. Per the germline V gene, CDR1 is ENHRY and CDR2 is SYGVKD. CDR3 sequence: CAISGAGKTPSGANVLTF. The DNA of the CDR3 is TGTGCCATCAGTGGGGCGGGAAAAACACCATCTGGGGCCAACGTCCTGACTTTC.

This chain connects TRBV19 to TRBJ1-3; no clear D. Trimming left V 7 bases short and J 0 bases short, with 7 bases between. This CDR3 spans 13 amino acids. Germline values: CDR1 LNHDA, CDR2 SQIVND (reference sequence). As DNA, the CDR3 is TGTGCCAGTACGGATTTCTCTGGAAACACCATATATTTT. Translation gives CASTDFSGNTIYF.

The V and J genes are TRBV11-2 and TRBJ1-2, with 7 bases aligning to TRBD1. CDR1 SGHAT and CDR2 FQNNGV come from the germline V gene. The CDR3 is 13 residues long. Trimming cost V 4 bases and J 3 bases; bases outside gene matches: 2. As DNA, the CDR3 is TGTGCCAGCAGCTACGGGACAGACTATGGCTACACCTTC. It translates to CASSYGTDYGYTF.

This clone was detected a few times. The gene calls are TRBV5-1 and TRBJ1-4, with 12 bases matching TRBD1. The CDR3 is 16 amino acids. Per the germline V gene, CDR1 is SGHRS and CDR2 is YFSETQ. V gave up 0 bases and J gave up 6 bases; unmatched junction bases: 3. The chain's CDR3 is CASSLEGQGAYEKLFF. CDR3 DNA sequence: TGCGCCAGCAGCTTGGAGGGACAGGGGGCATATGAAAAACTGTTTTTT. Variable domain in full (rest from reference TRBV5-1 and TRBJ1-4): KAGVTQTPRYLIKTRGQQVTLSCSPISGHRSVSWYQQTPGQGLQFLFEYFSETQRNKGNFPGRFSGRQFSNSRSEMNVSTLELGDSALYLCASSLEGQGAYEKLFFGSGTQLSVL.

J is TRBJ2-2 and V is TRBV18; a weak D match, TRBD1 (5 bases). The CDR3 runs to 14 residues. Looked up from germline, CDR1 is KGHSH and CDR2 is LQKENI. The germline V and J ends were trimmed by 5 bases and 5 bases, with 12 bases remaining between them. The CDR3: CASSGGARTGELFF. The CDR3 DNA sequence: TGTGCCAGCTCAGGTGGGGCGCGAACCGGGGAGCTGTTTTTT. Looking up the rest from reference TRBV18 and TRBJ2-2 gives the full variable domain: NAGVMQNPRHLVRRRGQEARLRCSPMKGHSHVYWYRQLPEEGLKFMVYLQKENIIDESGMPKERFSAEFPKEGPSILRIQQVVRGDSAAYFCASSGGARTGELFFGEGSRLTVL.

The gene calls are TRBV20-1 and TRBJ2-5; D remains unclear. The CDR3 is 11 residues long. V dropped 3 bases and J dropped 4 bases, with 6 bases sitting between them. Germline CDR1 DFQATT, CDR2 SNEGSKA (reference sequence). CDR3 DNA: TGCAGTGCTAGTAAAGGAGAGACCCAGTACTTC. This encodes CSASKGETQYF.

The rearrangement links TRBV19 to TRBJ1-1; D is unresolved. The CDR3 has 15 amino acids. From germline, CDR1 is LNHDA and CDR2 SQIVND (reference sequence). The V gene lost 2 bases and the J gene lost 1 base, with 11 bases spanning the gap. This CDR3 is CASSITARWNTEAFF. CDR3 sequence (DNA): TGTGCCAGTAGTATAACAGCCCGCTGGAACACTGAAGCTTTCTTT.

V is TRBV12-3 or TRBV12-4 and J is TRBJ2-5; D gene ambiguous. The CDR3 loop spans 11 amino acids. V was pared by 6 bases and J by 1 base, with 3 bases between. In nucleotides, the CDR3 is TGTGCCAGCAGCTTCCAAGAGACCCAGTACTTC. Residues: CASSFQETQYF.

The count of this clone is one. The chain couples TRBV19 to TRBJ1-1; TRBD1 aligns across 9 bases. The CDR3 spans 17 residues. In germline, CDR1 is LNHDA, CDR2 SQIVND (reference sequence). V lost 0 bases and J lost 4; bases outside the gene matches: 9. In DNA form, the CDR3 reads TGTGCCAGTAGTATAGATCTGGGGACAGGGCCGGGCACTGAAGCTTTCTTT. Protein: CASSIDLGTGPGTEAFF.

The chain is built from TRBV5-6 and TRBJ2-2; no reliable D call. The germline V gene encodes CDR1 SGHDT and CDR2 YYEEEE. The CDR3 sequence is 12 residues long. With 6 bases removed from V and 0 bases from J, the gap between germline ends came to 3 bases. CDR3 protein: CASTANTGELFF. CDR3 bases: TGTGCCAGCACCGCGAACACCGGGGAGCTGTTTTTT.

The rearrangement links TRBV29-1 to TRBJ2-1, with D perhaps TRBD1 (6 bases). Germline V CDR1 and CDR2: SQVTM, ANQGSEA. Trimming took off 1 base at V and 10 bases at J, with 20 bases between the two ends. The CDR3 spans 15 residues. CDR3 DNA sequence: TGCAGCGTTGAAGGGCCTCCAGTACAGGGCGGAGAGCAGTTCTTC. Protein sequence: CSVEGPPVQGGEQFF.